These 7 T cell receptor beta chains were sequenced from one sample in a study of blood T cell repertoires in COVID-19. The repertoire was sequenced with immunoSEQ multiplex PCR; TCRdb's copy has only in-frame clones and lacks some. The top ten clones hold roughly 3.9% of a sample with fewer than 400,000 clones, 90% of them seen once. Specimen: PBMCs or T cells enriched from blood (not recorded which). The receptors were sampled from a woman aged 25 to 45 who had been exposed to COVID-19.

This chain links TRBV5-1 with TRBJ1-2; D ambiguous. Germline-derived CDR1 and CDR2 are SGHRS and YFSETQ. The CDR3 is made up of 19 amino acids. V gave up 1 base and J gave up 3 bases, with 25 bases separating them. The CDR3 spells CASSLWGGFGSGDDYGYTF. The DNA for the CDR3 is TGCGCCAGCAGCTTGTGGGGAGGGTTTGGCAGCGGAGATGACTATGGCTACACCTTC.

This clone has only one observation. The rearrangement uses TRBV27 and TRBJ2-2, with a possible D match to TRBD1 (6 bases). The V and J ends lost 5 bases and 4 bases respectively, with 14 bases between them. CDR1 is MNHEY and CDR2 is SMNVEV in the germline V gene (reference sequence). There are 15 residues in the CDR3. CDR3 in amino acids: CASSLRQASTGELFF. The CDR3 region has the DNA TGTGCCAGCAGTCTGAGACAGGCCTCCACCGGGGAGCTGTTTTTT.

This clone was counted once. The chain recombines TRBV6-5 with TRBJ1-2, with a possible D match to TRBD1 (5 bases). The CDR3 is 15 residues long. The V end was cut by 0 bases, the J end by 6 bases, with 14 bases between. Germline V lookup: CDR1 MNHEY, CDR2 SVGAGI. CDR3 coding DNA: TGTGCCAGCAGTTACTCCCCCCGGGGAGGGGATGGCTACACCTTC. Its translation: CASSYSPRGGDGYTF.

This clone was counted a few times. CDR3 in amino acids: CASSDGTGKYEQYF. As DNA, the CDR3 is TGTGCCAGCAGTGATGGGACAGGGAAATACGAGCAGTACTTC. The chain recombines TRBV6-1 with TRBJ2-7; 9 bases agree with TRBD1. CDR1 and CDR2 (germline): MNHNS, SASEGT. The CDR3 contains 14 residues. Trimming took 3 bases from V and 4 from J; bases not matched to a gene: 4.

The chain employs TRBV4-3 and TRBJ2-1; TRBD2 agrees at 8 bases. Trimming at V came to 1 base and at J to 3 bases, leaving 5 bases not matched to a gene. The V gene's germline CDR1 is LGHNA and CDR2 YSLEER. The CDR3 has 16 amino acids. The CDR3 DNA reads TGCGCCAGCAGCCAAGCCCGCGGGGGGATCTACAATGAGCAGTTCTTC. This gives the protein CASSQARGGIYNEQFF.

The rearrangement links TRBV25-1 to TRBJ1-1; 10 bases are a match to TRBD1. Trimming cost V 5 bases and J 10 bases; bases outside gene matches: 13. Germline loops: CDR1 MGHDK, CDR2 SYGVNS. The CDR3 has 15 amino acids. The CDR3 is CASSTPGQGPRGAFF. DNA for the CDR3: TGTGCCAGCAGTACCCCGGGACAGGGGCCGCGAGGAGCTTTCTTT.

J is TRBJ2-5 and V is TRBV4-1, with D uncertain. Germline CDR1 reads MGHRA; CDR2 reads YSYEKL. The CDR3 length is 16 residues. V was pared by 0 bases and J by 5 bases, with 16 bases between. Here the CDR3 reads CASSQEGLQVGETQYF. CDR3 nucleotide sequence: TGCGCCAGCAGCCAAGAAGGTTTGCAGGTTGGGGAGACCCAGTACTTC.